Each of the 23 T cell receptor beta chains below was sequenced from the same sample in a study of blood T cell repertoires in COVID-19. The repertoire was sequenced with immunoSEQ multiplex PCR; TCRdb's copy has only in-frame clones and lacks some. The repertoire holds 45,000 or so clones, with around 90% as singletons. The sequenced material came from peripheral blood. All receptors come from a woman of 80 years or more in a cohort sampled during active or convalescent COVID-19.

This clone was counted once. The J gene is TRBJ1-4, the V gene TRBV4-1, with 8 bases matching TRBD1. CDR1 is MGHRA and CDR2 is YSYEKL in the germline V gene. The trim removed 1 base at V and 8 bases at J, leaving 6 bases unmatched. There are 15 residues in the CDR3. The DNA for the CDR3 is TGCGCCAGCAGCCAAGTGTGGACAGGGAGGGAAAAACTGTTTTTT. Its translation: CASSQVWTGREKLFF.

The count of this clone is one. This sequence joins TRBV18 and TRBJ2-1; 9 nucleotides match TRBD1. Germline assignment: CDR1 KGHSH and CDR2 LQKENI. The CDR3 spans 14 residues. V gave up 5 bases and J gave up 8 bases; unmatched junction bases: 7. DNA of the CDR3: TGTGCCAGCTCAACCACGGACAGGGGATATGAGCAGTTCTTC. This codes for CASSTTDRGYEQFF.

The rearrangement joins TRBV2 to TRBJ2-5; 14 bases line up with TRBD2. The CDR3 covers 16 residues. V shed 4 bases and J 4 bases; nucleotides not matched to a gene: 5. Germline CDR1 is SNHLY and CDR2 is FYNNEI. The CDR3 loop is CASSGLAGGGRETQYF. CDR3 in DNA: TGTGCCAGCAGTGGACTAGCGGGAGGGGGGAGAGAGACCCAGTACTTC.

The genes are TRBV5-5 and TRBJ2-5, with TRBD1 matching 9 bases. The CDR3 has 16 residues. Trimming removed 0 bases from V and 3 bases from J; junction bases left unmatched: 6. CDR1 SGHKS and CDR2 YYEKEE come from the germline V gene (reference sequence). CDR3 nucleotides: TGTGCCAGCAGCTTGGTCTTCGGACAGGGGAAAGAGACCCAGTACTTC. Translating gives CASSLVFGQGKETQYF.

DNA of the CDR3: TGTGCCAGCAGCTTAGCCGGGACAGGGGTTGAAGAGCAGTACTTC. It codes for CASSLAGTGVEEQYF. V is TRBV7-6 and J is TRBJ2-7, with 10 bases matching TRBD1. This CDR3 spans 15 amino acids. The germline CDR1 and CDR2 sequences are SGHVS and FNYEAQ. V shed 0 bases, J shed 7 bases, and the junction held 6 bases outside the gene matches. Full variable domain (remainder filled in from reference TRBV7-6 and TRBJ2-7): GAGVSQSPRYKVTKRGQDVALRCDPISGHVSLYWYRQALGQGPEFLTYFNYEAQQDKSGLPNDRFSAERPEGSISTLTIQRTEQRDSAMYRCASSLAGTGVEEQYFGPGTRLTVT.

This chain links TRBV7-2 with TRBJ2-5; 12 positions match TRBD2. V was clipped by 1 base and J by 2 bases; unmatched bases: 5. The CDR3 consists of 17 residues. Looked up from germline, CDR1 is SGHTA and CDR2 is FQGNSA. This chain's CDR3 is CASSLGLTSGRQETQYF. The DNA for the CDR3 is TGTGCCAGCAGCTTAGGACTGACTAGCGGGAGACAAGAGACCCAGTACTTC.

This chain joins TRBV7-9 and TRBJ1-4; the match to TRBD1 covers 11 bases. Germline values: CDR1 SEHNR, CDR2 FQNEAQ (reference sequence). V gave up 0 bases and J gave up 7 bases; unmatched junction bases: 1. The CDR3 contains 15 residues. The CDR3 loop is CASSLAGTGGEKLFF. The CDR3 nucleotides are TGTGCCAGCAGCTTAGCGGGGACAGGGGGTGAAAAACTGTTTTTT.

J is TRBJ2-3 and V is TRBV9; D is perhaps TRBD1 (6 bases). Per the germline V gene, CDR1 is SGDLS and CDR2 is YYNGEE. Trimming took 5 bases from V and 3 from J, leaving 16 bases between them. The CDR3 totals 15 residues. The CDR3 here is CASSPLRTETDTQYF. CDR3 coding DNA: TGTGCCAGCAGTCCGCTCCGGACAGAAACAGATACGCAGTATTTT.

The chain recombines TRBV11-3 with TRBJ2-1, with 7 bases aligning to TRBD1. From germline, CDR1 is SGHNT and CDR2 YENEEA. V gave up 5 bases and J gave up 1 base; unmatched junction bases: 5. CDR3 length equals 15 residues. The CDR3 DNA is TGTGCCAGCAGCCATCGACAGGGATCCTACAATGAGCAGTTCTTC. This codes for CASSHRQGSYNEQFF.

This clone came up a few times. This chain links TRBV2 with TRBJ1-1; 9 bases map to TRBD1. The germline V gene has CDR1 SNHLY and CDR2 FYNNEI. CDR3 size: 13 residues. Trimming cost V 7 bases and J 5 bases; bases outside gene matches: 5. The chain's CDR3 is CASKRDRETEAFF. In DNA form, the CDR3 reads TGTGCCAGCAAAAGGGACAGGGAAACTGAAGCTTTCTTT.

The rearrangement joins TRBV12-1 to TRBJ1-6. TRBV12-1 counts as a pseudogene. The CDR3 runs to 17 residues. CDR3 sequence (DNA): TGTGCCAGCAGCTGGGGGACGAGGAGGGTCTATAATTCACCCCTCCACTTT. This translates into CASSWGTRRVYNSPLHF.

The chain recombines TRBV12-3 or TRBV12-4 with TRBJ1-5, with a possible D match to TRBD1 (6 bases). This CDR3 comprises 13 residues. V was trimmed by 4 bases and J by 7 bases, leaving 11 bases between them. DNA for the CDR3: TGTGCCAGCAGTTGGACAGATGAGCAGCCCCAGCATTTT. Residues: CASSWTDEQPQHF.

The chain joins TRBV12-3 or TRBV12-4 to TRBJ2-5; D ambiguous. CDR3 size: 13 residues. Trimming pared 3 bases from V and 7 bases from J, leaving 12 bases between. In DNA form, the CDR3 reads TGTGCCAGCAGTTTGAAAGCCGGAGTGACCCAGTACTTC. Encoded protein: CASSLKAGVTQYF.

The chain is built from TRBV7-2 and TRBJ2-1, with D uncertain. Looked up from germline, CDR1 is SGHTA and CDR2 is FQGNSA. The CDR3 totals 15 residues. V gave up 2 bases and J gave up 0 bases, with 8 bases separating them. CDR3 in DNA: TGTGCCAGCAGCTTAATGAGTGACTCCTACAATGAGCAGTTCTTC. Protein: CASSLMSDSYNEQFF.

The V and J genes are TRBV9 and TRBJ2-1, with 11 bases that match TRBD1. The CDR3 length is 16 residues. V was pared by 0 bases and J by 6 bases, with 5 bases of the junction left unmatched. The germline gives CDR1 SGDLS, CDR2 YYNGEE. CDR3: CASSVVGTGGGNEQFF. As DNA, the CDR3 is TGTGCCAGCAGCGTAGTCGGGACAGGGGGTGGCAATGAGCAGTTCTTC.

This clone occurred once. V gene TRBV5-6 combines with J gene TRBJ1-2, with 11 bases lining up with TRBD1. V was clipped by 3 bases and J by 5 bases; unmatched bases: 3. CDR1 SGHDT and CDR2 YYEEEE come from the germline V gene. The CDR3 covers 14 residues. The CDR3 nucleotides are TGTGCCAGCAGCTATGGACAGGGGGCGTATGGCTACACCTTC. Translated: CASSYGQGAYGYTF. Using reference TRBV5-6 and TRBJ1-2 for the parts outside the CDR3, the full variable domain is DAGVTQSPTHLIKTRGQQVTLRCSPKSGHDTVSWYQQALGQGPQFIFQYYEEEERQRGNFPDRFSGHQFPNYSSELNVNALLLGDSALYLCASSYGQGAYGYTFGSGTRLTVV.

The chain uses TRBV7-8 and TRBJ1-5, with TRBD1 matching over 9 bases. The CDR3 runs 16 residues. V was pared by 4 bases and J by 3 bases, with 7 bases of the junction left unmatched. The germline CDR1 and CDR2 sequences are SGHVS and FQNEAQ. CDR3 amino acids: CASSSMDRGVNQPQHF. In DNA, the CDR3 is TGTGCCAGCAGCTCCATGGACAGGGGCGTCAATCAGCCCCAGCATTTT.

The chain recombines TRBV19 with TRBJ1-4, with 10 bases lining up with TRBD1. The CDR3 has 15 amino acids. V was pared by 5 bases and J by 5 bases, with 5 bases of the junction left unmatched. CDR1 and CDR2 from the germline V gene are LNHDA and SQIVND (reference sequence). The CDR3 sequence: CASSPSTGGNEKLFF. The CDR3 DNA is TGTGCCAGTAGTCCGTCGACAGGGGGCAATGAAAAACTGTTTTTT.

This clone appeared a single time. V gene TRBV30 combines with J gene TRBJ1-6; 8 nucleotides align to TRBD1. This CDR3 region has 15 residues. The germline gives CDR1 GTSNPN, CDR2 SVGIG (reference sequence). With 3 bases clipped from V and 7 bases from J, the junction kept 8 bases outside the gene matches. For the CDR3, the DNA is TGTGCCTGGAGGGCCCCAGGGGGCCGAAATTCACCCCTCCACTTT. Amino acids: CAWRAPGGRNSPLHF.

This chain joins TRBV6-5 and TRBJ1-2; 10 bases are a match to TRBD1. CDR3 length: 15 amino acids. From germline, CDR1 is MNHEY and CDR2 SVGAGI. With V trimmed by 6 bases and J by 4 bases, 8 bases remained unmatched. In DNA form, the CDR3 reads TGTGCCAGCAGACCCGGGACAGGGGAGGGCTATGGCTACACCTTC. The encoded protein is CASRPGTGEGYGYTF.

V gene TRBV29-1 combines with J gene TRBJ1-1; no definite D call. This CDR3 contains 11 residues. Trimming cost V 4 bases and J 8 bases, with 11 bases left between them. CDR1 SQVTM and CDR2 ANQGSEA come from the germline V gene. CDR3 nucleotides: TGCAGCGTTGTGACTAACCAAGAAGCTTTCTTT. Amino acid sequence: CSVVTNQEAFF.

The J gene is TRBJ1-4, the V gene TRBV6-5; D might be TRBD1 (5 bases). The CDR3 contains 15 residues. Looked up from germline, CDR1 is MNHEY and CDR2 is SVGAGI. V was clipped by 0 bases and J by 8 bases, with 13 bases between them. This chain's CDR3 is CASSYSGGGDEKLFF. CDR3 sequence (DNA): TGTGCCAGCAGTTACTCTGGGGGGGGAGACGAAAAACTGTTTTTT.

This chain joins TRBV5-1 and TRBJ1-4, with a weak D call TRBD1 (5 bases). The V end lost 3 bases, the J end lost 4 bases, and 16 bases lay between the germline ends. Per the germline V gene, CDR1 is SGHRS and CDR2 is YFSETQ. CDR3 length: 16 residues. This CDR3 reads CASSSEPTGDNEKLFF. The CDR3 DNA sequence: TGCGCCAGCAGCTCGGAACCTACAGGAGATAATGAAAAACTGTTTTTT.